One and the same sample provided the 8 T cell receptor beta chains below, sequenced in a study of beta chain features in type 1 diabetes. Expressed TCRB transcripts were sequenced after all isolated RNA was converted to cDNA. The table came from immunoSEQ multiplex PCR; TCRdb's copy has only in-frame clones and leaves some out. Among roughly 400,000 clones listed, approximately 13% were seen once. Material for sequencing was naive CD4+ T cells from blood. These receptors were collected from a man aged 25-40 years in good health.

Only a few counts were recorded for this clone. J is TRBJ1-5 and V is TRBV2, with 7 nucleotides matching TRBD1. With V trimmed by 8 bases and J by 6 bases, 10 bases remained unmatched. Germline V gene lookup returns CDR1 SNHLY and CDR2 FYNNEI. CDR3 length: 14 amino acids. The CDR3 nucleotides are TGTGCCAGCGGGGGGAACAGGGGCATTCAGCCCCAGCATTTT. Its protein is CASGGNRGIQPQHF.

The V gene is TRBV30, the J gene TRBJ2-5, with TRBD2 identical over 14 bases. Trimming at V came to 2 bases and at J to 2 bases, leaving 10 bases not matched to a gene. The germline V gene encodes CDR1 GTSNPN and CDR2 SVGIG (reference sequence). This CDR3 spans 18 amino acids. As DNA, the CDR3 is TGTGCCTGGAGTTCCGGGACTAGCGGGAGATGGGGGCAAGAGACCCAGTACTTC. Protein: CAWSSGTSGRWGQETQYF.

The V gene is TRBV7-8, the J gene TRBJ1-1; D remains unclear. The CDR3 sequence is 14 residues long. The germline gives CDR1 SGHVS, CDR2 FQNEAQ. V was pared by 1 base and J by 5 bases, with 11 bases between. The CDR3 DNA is TGTGCCAGCAGCTTAGGTAGCACGGGAACTGAAGCTTTCTTT. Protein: CASSLGSTGTEAFF.

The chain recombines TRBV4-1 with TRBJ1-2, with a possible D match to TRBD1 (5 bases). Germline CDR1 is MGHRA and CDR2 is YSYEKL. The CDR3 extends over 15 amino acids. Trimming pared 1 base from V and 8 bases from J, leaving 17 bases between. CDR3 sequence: CASSQVGRVQNGYTF. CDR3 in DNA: TGCGCCAGCAGCCAAGTTGGCAGGGTCCAAAACGGCTACACCTTC.

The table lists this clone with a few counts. The CDR3: CASSLDRGLNTEAFF. As DNA, the CDR3 is TGTGCCAGCAGTTTAGACAGGGGGCTCAACACTGAAGCTTTCTTT. The chain joins TRBV28 to TRBJ1-1, with TRBD1 identical over 10 bases. The CDR3 is 15 residues long. The V segment lost 2 bases and the J segment 2 bases; nucleotides outside the gene matches: 2. Germline V gene lookup returns CDR1 MDHEN and CDR2 SYDVKM.

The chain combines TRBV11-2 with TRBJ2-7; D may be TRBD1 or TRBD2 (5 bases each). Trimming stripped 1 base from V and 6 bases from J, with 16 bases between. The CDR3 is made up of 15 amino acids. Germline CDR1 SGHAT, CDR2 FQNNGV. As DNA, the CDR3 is TGTGCCAGCAGCTTAGGGTCGGGGCGCGGAGGCGAGCAGTACTTC. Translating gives CASSLGSGRGGEQYF.

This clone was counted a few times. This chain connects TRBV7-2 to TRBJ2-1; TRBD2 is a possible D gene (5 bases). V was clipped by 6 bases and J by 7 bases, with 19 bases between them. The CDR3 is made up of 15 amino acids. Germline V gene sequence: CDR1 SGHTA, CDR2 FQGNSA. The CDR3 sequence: CASREGRGRENEQFF. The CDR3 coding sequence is TGTGCCAGCAGAGAGGGCCGTGGGAGAGAGAATGAGCAGTTCTTC.

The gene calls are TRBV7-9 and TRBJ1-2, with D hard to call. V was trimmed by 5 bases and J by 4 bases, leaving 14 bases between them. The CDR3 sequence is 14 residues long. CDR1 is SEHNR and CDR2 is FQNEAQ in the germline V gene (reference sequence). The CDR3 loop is CASSPSSRLYGYTF. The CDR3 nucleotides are TGTGCCAGCAGCCCCAGCAGCCGCCTCTATGGCTACACCTTC. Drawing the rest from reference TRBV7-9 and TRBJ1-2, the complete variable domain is DTGVSQNPRHKITKRGQNVTFRCDPISEHNRLYWYRQTLGQGPEFLTYFQNEAQLEKSRLLSDRFSAERPKGSFSTLEIQRTEQGDSAMYLCASSPSSRLYGYTFGSGTRLTVV.